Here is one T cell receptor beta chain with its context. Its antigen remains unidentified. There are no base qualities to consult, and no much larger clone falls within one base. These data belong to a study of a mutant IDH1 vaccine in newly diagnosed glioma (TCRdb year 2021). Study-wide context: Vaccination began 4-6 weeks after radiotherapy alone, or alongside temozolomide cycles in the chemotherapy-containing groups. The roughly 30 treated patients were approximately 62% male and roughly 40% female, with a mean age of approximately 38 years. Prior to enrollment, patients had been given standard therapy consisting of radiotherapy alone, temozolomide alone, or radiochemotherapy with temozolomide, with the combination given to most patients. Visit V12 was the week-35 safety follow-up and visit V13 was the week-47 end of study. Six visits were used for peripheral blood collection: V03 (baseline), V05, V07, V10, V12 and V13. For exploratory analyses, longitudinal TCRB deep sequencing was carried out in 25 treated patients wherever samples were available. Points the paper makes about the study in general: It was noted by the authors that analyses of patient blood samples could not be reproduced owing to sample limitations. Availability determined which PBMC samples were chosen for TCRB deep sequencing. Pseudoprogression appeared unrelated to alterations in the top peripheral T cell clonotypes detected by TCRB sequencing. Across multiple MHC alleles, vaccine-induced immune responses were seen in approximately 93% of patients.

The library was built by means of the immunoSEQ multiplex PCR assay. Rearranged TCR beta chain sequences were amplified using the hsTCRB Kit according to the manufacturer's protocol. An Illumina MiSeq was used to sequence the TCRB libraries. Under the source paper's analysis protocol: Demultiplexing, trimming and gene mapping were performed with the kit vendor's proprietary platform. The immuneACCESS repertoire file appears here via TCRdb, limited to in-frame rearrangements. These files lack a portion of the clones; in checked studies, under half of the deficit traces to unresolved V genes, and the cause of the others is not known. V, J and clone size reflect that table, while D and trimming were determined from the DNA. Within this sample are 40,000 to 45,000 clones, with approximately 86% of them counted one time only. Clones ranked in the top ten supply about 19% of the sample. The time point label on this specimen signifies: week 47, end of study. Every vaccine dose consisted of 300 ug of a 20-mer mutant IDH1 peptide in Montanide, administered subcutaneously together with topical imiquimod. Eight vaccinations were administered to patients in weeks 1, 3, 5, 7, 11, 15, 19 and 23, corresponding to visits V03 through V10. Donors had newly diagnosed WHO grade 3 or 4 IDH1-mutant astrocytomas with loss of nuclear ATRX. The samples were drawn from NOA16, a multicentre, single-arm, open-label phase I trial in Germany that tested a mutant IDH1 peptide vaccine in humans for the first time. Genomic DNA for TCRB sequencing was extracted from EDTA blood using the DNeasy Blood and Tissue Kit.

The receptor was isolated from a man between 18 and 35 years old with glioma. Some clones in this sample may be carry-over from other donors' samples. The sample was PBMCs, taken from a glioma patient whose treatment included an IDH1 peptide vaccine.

The DNA sequence reads TGTGCCAGTAGTATCTTTGGTGAAAAACTGTTTTTT. Its translation reads: CASSIFGEKLFF. The rearrangement combines TRBV19 with TRBJ1-4, with no confidently assigned D gene. V is reduced by 3 bases and J by 7 bases, leaving a spacing of 6 bases between them. Taken from cysteine to phenylalanine, the CDR3 has 12 residues. Only the CDR3 part of the read is kept: 36 bases, read in frame from the first base. The germline V gene (reference sequence) specifies LNHDA as CDR1 and SQIVND as CDR2. Where the CDR3 stops, the reference TRBV19 and TRBJ1-4 genes take over; the full variable domain is DGGITQSPKYLFRKEGQNVTLSCEQNLNHDAMYWYRQDPGQGLRLIYYSQIVNDFQKGDIAEGYSVSREKKESFPLTVTSAQKNPTAFYLCASSIFGEKLFFGSGTQLSVL.